Given below is one T cell receptor (beta chain) in context. Its antigen is still unknown. TCRdb's table, derived via immunoSEQ multiplex PCR, lists solely in-frame clones and lacks some. The sample carries some 70,000 clones, approximately 81% recorded once. This sample is drawn from a study of OX40 agonist ivuxolimab in advanced cancers. Background on the study: The group had a mean age of about 60 years, ranged from about 20 to 85, and was 82.7% male. The study's findings and limits: Low normalized T-cell clonal expansion also characterized some of the nonresponders. What antigens the expanded peripheral T cells recognized was never established.

Germline CDR1 is LNHDA and CDR2 is SQIVND (reference sequence). The CDR3 is 12 residues long. Trimming removed 1 base at V and 6 bases at J, with 4 bases between. Sample: CD4+ or CD8+ T cells sorted from blood, taken in a trial of the OX40 agonist ivuxolimab. This sequence was found in an adult with an advanced solid tumor such as melanoma, head and neck, liver or kidney cancer. The chain is built from TRBV19 and TRBJ1-5; unclear D gene. The chain's CDR3 is CASSIGSQPQHF. The CDR3 coding sequence is TGTGCCAGTAGTATAGGGAGTCAGCCCCAGCATTTT.